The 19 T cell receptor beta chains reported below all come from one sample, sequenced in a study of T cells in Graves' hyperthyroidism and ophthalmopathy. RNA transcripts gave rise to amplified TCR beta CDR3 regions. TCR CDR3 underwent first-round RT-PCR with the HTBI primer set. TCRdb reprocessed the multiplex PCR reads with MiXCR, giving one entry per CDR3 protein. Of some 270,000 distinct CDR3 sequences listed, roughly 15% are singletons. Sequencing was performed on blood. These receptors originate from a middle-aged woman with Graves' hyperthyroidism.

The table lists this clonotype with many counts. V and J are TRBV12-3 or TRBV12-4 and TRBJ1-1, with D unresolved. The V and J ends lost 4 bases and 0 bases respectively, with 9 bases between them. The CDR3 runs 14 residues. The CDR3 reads CASSYGQMNTEAFF. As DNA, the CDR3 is TGTGCCAGCAGTTATGGCCAGATGAACACTGAAGCTTTCTTT.

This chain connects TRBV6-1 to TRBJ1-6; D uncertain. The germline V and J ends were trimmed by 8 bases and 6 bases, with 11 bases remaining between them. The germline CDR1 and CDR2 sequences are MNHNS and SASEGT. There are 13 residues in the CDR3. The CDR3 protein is CASRAGINSPLHF. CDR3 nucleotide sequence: TGTGCCAGCCGCGCAGGCATTAATTCACCCCTCCACTTT.

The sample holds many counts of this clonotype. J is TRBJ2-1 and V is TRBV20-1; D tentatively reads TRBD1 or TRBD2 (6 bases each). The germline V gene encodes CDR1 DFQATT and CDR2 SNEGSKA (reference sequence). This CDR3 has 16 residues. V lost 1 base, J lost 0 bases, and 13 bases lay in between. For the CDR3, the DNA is TGCAGTGCTAGAGTTGGGGGGCTCTCCTCCTACAATGAGCAGTTCTTC. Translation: CSARVGGLSSYNEQFF.

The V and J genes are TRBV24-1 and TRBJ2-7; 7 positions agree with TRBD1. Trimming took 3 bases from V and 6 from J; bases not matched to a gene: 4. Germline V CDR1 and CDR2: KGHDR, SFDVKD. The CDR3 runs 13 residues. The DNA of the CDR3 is TGTGCCACCAGTGATGGAACAGGGGTCGAGCAGTACTTC. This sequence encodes CATSDGTGVEQYF.

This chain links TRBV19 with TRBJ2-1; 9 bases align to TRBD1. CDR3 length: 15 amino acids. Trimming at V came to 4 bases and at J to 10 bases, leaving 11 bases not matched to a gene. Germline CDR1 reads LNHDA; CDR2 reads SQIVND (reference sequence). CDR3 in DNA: TGTGCCAGTAGTAGGGGACAGGGTCCCCACCAAGAGCAGTTCTTC. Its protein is CASSRGQGPHQEQFF.

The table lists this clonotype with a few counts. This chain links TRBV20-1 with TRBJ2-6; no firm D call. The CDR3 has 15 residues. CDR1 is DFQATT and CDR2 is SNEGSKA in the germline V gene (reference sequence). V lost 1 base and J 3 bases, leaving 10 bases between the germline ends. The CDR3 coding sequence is TGCAGTGCTAGAGCCCTTCCCTTTGGGGCCAACGTCCTGACTTTC. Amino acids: CSARALPFGANVLTF.

DNA of the CDR3: TGTGCCAGCATTAACTCTGGGGCCAACGTCCTGACTTTC. Translation: CASINSGANVLTF. The chain recombines TRBV28 with TRBJ2-6; the D is unclear. The V end was cut by 7 bases, the J end by 0 bases, with 4 bases between. CDR3 length: 13 amino acids. Looked up from germline, CDR1 is MDHEN and CDR2 is SYDVKM.

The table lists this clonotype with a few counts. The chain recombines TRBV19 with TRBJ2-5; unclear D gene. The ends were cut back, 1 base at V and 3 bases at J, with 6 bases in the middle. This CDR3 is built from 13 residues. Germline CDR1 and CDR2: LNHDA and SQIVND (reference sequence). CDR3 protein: CASSIAGEETQYF. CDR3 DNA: TGTGCCAGTAGTATAGCTGGGGAAGAGACCCAGTACTTC.

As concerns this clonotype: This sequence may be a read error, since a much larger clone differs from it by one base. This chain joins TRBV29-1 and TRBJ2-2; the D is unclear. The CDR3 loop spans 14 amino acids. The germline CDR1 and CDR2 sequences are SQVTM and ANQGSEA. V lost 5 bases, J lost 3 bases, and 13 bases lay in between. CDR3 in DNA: TGCAGCGTTCTGCGTAGGAGCTACACCGGGGAGCTGTTTTTT. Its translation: CSVLRRSYTGELFF.

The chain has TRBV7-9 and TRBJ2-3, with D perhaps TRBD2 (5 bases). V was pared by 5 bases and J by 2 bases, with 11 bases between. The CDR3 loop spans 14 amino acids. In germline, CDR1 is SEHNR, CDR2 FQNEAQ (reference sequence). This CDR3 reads CASSTVGDTDTQYF. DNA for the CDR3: TGTGCCAGCAGCACCGTCGGGGACACAGATACGCAGTATTTT.

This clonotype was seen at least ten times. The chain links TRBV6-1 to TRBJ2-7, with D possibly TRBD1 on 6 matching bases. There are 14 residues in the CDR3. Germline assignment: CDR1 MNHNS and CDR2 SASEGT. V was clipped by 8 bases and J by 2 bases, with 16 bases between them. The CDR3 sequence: CASGPGQTAYEQYF. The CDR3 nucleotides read TGTGCCAGCGGCCCCGGACAGACAGCCTACGAGCAGTACTTC.

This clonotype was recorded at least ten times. DNA for the CDR3: TGTGCCAGCAGTGAAACTAGCGGGACTCCCGATATGTCTTGGTACGAGCAGTACTTC. Residues: CASSETSGTPDMSWYEQYF. This sequence joins TRBV6-1 and TRBJ2-7; 10 bases are a match to TRBD2. Trimming removed 2 bases from V and 4 bases from J; junction bases left unmatched: 17. The CDR3 is made up of 19 amino acids. Germline V gives CDR1 MNHNS, CDR2 SASEGT.

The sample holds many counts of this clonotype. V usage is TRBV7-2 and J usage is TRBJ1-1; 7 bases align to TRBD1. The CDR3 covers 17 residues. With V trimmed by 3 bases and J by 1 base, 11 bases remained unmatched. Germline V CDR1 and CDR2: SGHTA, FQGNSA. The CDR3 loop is CASSLITRTGRNTEAFF. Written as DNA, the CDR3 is TGTGCCAGCAGCTTGATAACTCGGACAGGACGGAACACTGAAGCTTTCTTT.

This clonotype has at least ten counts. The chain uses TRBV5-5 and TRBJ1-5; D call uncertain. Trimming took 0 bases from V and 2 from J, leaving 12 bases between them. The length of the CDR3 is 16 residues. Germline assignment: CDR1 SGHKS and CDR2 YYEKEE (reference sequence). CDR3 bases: TGTGCCAGCAGCTTGGAAGTAATCGGCGGCAATCAGCCCCAGCATTTT. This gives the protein CASSLEVIGGNQPQHF.

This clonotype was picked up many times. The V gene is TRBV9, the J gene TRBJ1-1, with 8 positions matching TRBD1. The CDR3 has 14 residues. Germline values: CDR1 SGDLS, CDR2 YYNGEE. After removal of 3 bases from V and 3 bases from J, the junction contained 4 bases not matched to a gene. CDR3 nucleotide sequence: TGTGCCAGCAGCGCGACAGGGGCGGACACTGAAGCTTTCTTT. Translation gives CASSATGADTEAFF. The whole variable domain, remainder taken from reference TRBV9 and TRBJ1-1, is DSGVTQTPKHLITATGQRVTLRCSPRSGDLSVYWYQQSLDQGLQFLIQYYNGEERAKGNILERFSAQQFPDLHSELNLSSLELGDSALYFCASSATGADTEAFFGQGTRLTVV.

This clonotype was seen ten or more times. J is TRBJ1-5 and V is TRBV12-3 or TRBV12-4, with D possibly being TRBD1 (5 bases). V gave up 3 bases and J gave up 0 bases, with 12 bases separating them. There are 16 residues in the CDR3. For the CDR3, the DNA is TGTGCCAGCAGTTTGGGGCAGGTCATTAGCAATCAGCCCCAGCATTTT. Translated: CASSLGQVISNQPQHF.

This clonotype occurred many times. The CDR3 loop reads CASSFRGGLVEQYF. The DNA for the CDR3 is TGTGCCAGCAGTTTCAGAGGGGGACTAGTTGAGCAGTACTTC. The chain carries TRBV28 and TRBJ2-7, with 8 bases lining up with TRBD2. There are 14 residues in the CDR3. With 3 bases clipped from V and 7 bases from J, the junction kept 8 bases outside the gene matches. Germline V lookup: CDR1 MDHEN, CDR2 SYDVKM.

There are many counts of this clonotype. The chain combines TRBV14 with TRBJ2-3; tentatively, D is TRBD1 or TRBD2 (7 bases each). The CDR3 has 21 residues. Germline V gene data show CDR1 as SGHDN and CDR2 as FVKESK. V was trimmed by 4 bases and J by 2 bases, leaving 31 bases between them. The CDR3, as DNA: TGTGCCAGCAGCCCTCATCCCGGCCTAGCGGAAACAGGGGACCCCACAGATACGCAGTATTTT. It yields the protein CASSPHPGLAETGDPTDTQYF.

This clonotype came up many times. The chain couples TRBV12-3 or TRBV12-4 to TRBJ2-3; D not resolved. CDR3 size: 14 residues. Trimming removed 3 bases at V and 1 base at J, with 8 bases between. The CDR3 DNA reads TGTGCCAGCAGTTTCCGTCGGGGCACAGATACGCAGTATTTT. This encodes CASSFRRGTDTQYF.